The present entry profiles one T cell receptor beta chain with its context. A Seattle source enrolled patients during active infection and followed them longitudinally. Germline CDR1 reads SEHNR; CDR2 reads FQNEAQ (reference sequence). Between the trimmed V and J ends, which lost 5 bases and 3 bases, there was a span of 13 bases. The CDR3 has 14 residues. In the study's own analysis: Amplification from reference gene primers served as the basis for estimated nucleated cell counts. Produced via immunoSEQ multiplex PCR; TCRdb's table is partial and in-frame only. V and J calls and clone size are as listed in that table; D and trimming were resolved from the DNA. The table has about 210,000 clones, under 85% seen once. These data belong to a study of blood T cell repertoires in COVID-19.

This TCR was sampled from a woman aged 80 or over with COVID-19, enrolled during active disease. The chain joins TRBV7-9 to TRBJ1-1, with D maybe TRBD1 (5 bases). Specimen: peripheral blood. The CDR3 loop is CASSQEQGYTEAFF. CDR3 sequence (DNA): TGTGCCAGCAGCCAAGAGCAGGGATACACTGAAGCTTTCTTT.